Listed here is a single TCR beta chain. TCRdb's table, derived via immunoSEQ multiplex PCR, lists solely in-frame clones and lacks some. The data contain about 23,000 clones, more than 80% of them seen just once; the ten biggest clones take up about 3.8%. The CDR3 is 16 residues long. V shed 8 bases, J shed 3 bases, and the junction held 13 bases outside the gene matches. Germline CDR1 is MNHEY and CDR2 is SMNVEV (reference sequence). This specimen comes from a study of somatic mutations in cytotoxic T cells in rheumatoid arthritis. J is TRBJ1-5 and V is TRBV27, with TRBD1 identical over 7 bases. The sample consisted of CD8+ T cells sorted from blood. The source of this sequence is an adult with rheumatoid arthritis. This CDR3 is CASASGTEKINQPQHF. CDR3 in DNA: TGTGCCAGCGCCTCCGGGACAGAAAAAATCAATCAGCCCCAGCATTTT.